The rows below give T cell receptor beta chains drawn from one sample of a study of sequential checkpoint blockade in melanoma. Using immunoSEQ multiplex PCR, the repertoire was profiled, and TCRdb retains in-frame clones only, with some absent. The table records around 730 clones, less than 25% of them present only once. The sample in question was tumor tissue (inferred from file names), obtained from a patient given nivolumab and ipilimumab in sequence. These TCRs come from a human donor with melanoma. The CDR3 runs from the conserved cysteine through the conserved F or W. The order of the fields is clone size, J gene, D gene, V gene, CDR3 DNA, CDR3 protein. D genes are given only for firm matches. Size tells how often a clone was seen (once, few, many) or the class of an expanded clone, and some rows leave it out.

>few|TRBJ2-5|TRBD2|TRBV30
TGTGCCTGGAGTGTAGGTAGCGGGGGGTTTCAAGAGACCCAGTACTTC
CAWSVGSGGFQETQYF
>large|TRBJ1-1|NA|TRBV6-8
TGTGCCAGCAGTCCAATATGGGGCACTGAAGCTTTCTTT
CASSPIWGTEAFF
>NA|TRBJ2-1|NA|TRBV7-5
TGTGCCAGCAGCTTAGTTGCGGGGGGGCCTAATGAGCAGTTCTTC
CASSLVAGGPNEQFF
>medium-sized|TRBJ2-5|NA|TRBV6-8
TGTGCCAGCACTCGGCCGGGACTGGAAGAGACCCAGTACTTC
CASTRPGLEETQYF
>once|TRBJ1-2|NA|TRBV29-1
TGCAGCACACAAAAGGGGAGCAATGGCTACACCTTC
CSTQKGSNGYTF
>large|TRBJ2-7|TRBD2|TRBV14
TGTGCCAGCAGCCAGGGTCCCGGGACTAGCGGGGACCCCTACGAGCAGTACTTC
CASSQGPGTSGDPYEQYF
>few|TRBJ2-1|NA|TRBV28
TGTGCCAGCAGTTTAGTCGGACCAACCTACAATGAGCAGTTCTTC
CASSLVGPTYNEQFF
>NA|TRBJ2-1|TRBD1|TRBV6-8
TGTGCCAGCATCTGGACAGGGTTCGACAATGAGCAGTTCTTC
CASIWTGFDNEQFF
>medium-sized|TRBJ2-5|NA|TRBV11-3
TGTGCCAGCAGCTTAGGCGGGTCGGGTGGGAAGACCCAGTACTTC
CASSLGGSGGKTQYF
>medium-sized|TRBJ2-1|TRBD1|TRBV11-3
TGTGCCAGCAGCTTAACCGGGACAGGGGTTGTCTATGAGCAGTTCTTC
CASSLTGTGVVYEQFF
>medium-sized|TRBJ1-6|TRBD1|TRBV11-3
TGTGCCAGCAGCGGATACAGGGGGGGTAATTCACCCCTCCACTTT
CASSGYRGGNSPLHF
>medium-sized|TRBJ1-4|TRBD1|TRBV11-3
TGTGCCAGCAGCTTGGTACCCCCGGGACAGGGACTCGGTACGAATGAAAAACTGTTTTTT
CASSLVPPGQGLGTNEKLFF
>medium-sized|TRBJ1-2|NA|TRBV9
TGTGCCAGCAGCACGACCGGGACTCAGACGGCGGGCTACACCTTC
CASSTTGTQTAGYTF
>NA|TRBJ2-7|TRBD1|TRBV29-1
TGCAGCGTTACTCAACCGACAGGGGTCTACGAGCAGTACTTC
CSVTQPTGVYEQYF
>NA|TRBJ2-7|TRBD2|TRBV6-8
TGTGCCAGCAGTTCTCCCGTGGGAGGGCCGAGCTCCTACGAGCAGTACTTC
CASSSPVGGPSSYEQYF
>few|TRBJ2-7|NA|TRBV6-8
TGTGCCAGCAGGTTCCAGGGATCGGGCGAGCAGTACTTC
CASRFQGSGEQYF
>NA|TRBJ2-3|NA|TRBV10-2
TGCGCCAGCAGTCCGGACCAGGCCCATACGCAGTATTTT
CASSPDQAHTQYF
>medium-sized|TRBJ1-2|TRBD1|TRBV11-3
TGTGCCAGCAGCTTACAGACAGGGGGCTATGGCTACACCTTC
CASSLQTGGYGYTF
>medium-sized|TRBJ2-5|TRBD2|TRBV11-3
TGTGCCAGCAGCTTGACTAGCGGGGGGTATCAAGAGACCCAGTACTTC
CASSLTSGGYQETQYF
>medium-sized|TRBJ1-1|NA|TRBV11-3
TGTGCCAGCAGCTTAACTAGACAGGTGGTAGCTGAAGCTTTCTTT
CASSLTRQVVAEAFF
>NA|TRBJ2-7|NA|TRBV6-8
TGTGCCAGCAGTACGGACAGCGAGGTGGACGAGCAGTACTTC
CASSTDSEVDEQYF
>medium-sized|TRBJ2-2|TRBD1|TRBV11-3
TGTGCCAGCAGCTTTGGGGACAGCAACACCGGGGAGCTGTTTTTT
CASSFGDSNTGELFF
>NA|TRBJ2-3|TRBD2|TRBV19
TGTGCCAGTAGCCTCGGGACTAGCGGGGCCACAGATACGCAGTATTTT
CASSLGTSGATDTQYF
>once|TRBJ1-1|TRBD1|TRBV5-1
TGCGCCAGCAGCCCGCCTGAGGGGGCCGGAACTGAAGCTTTCTTT
CASSPPEGAGTEAFF
>medium-sized|TRBJ2-3|TRBD2|TRBV11-3
TGTGCCAGCAGCTCCGGGGGGGGTAGAGATACGCAGTATTTT
CASSSGGGRDTQYF
>medium-sized|TRBJ2-7|NA|TRBV6-8
TGTGCCAGCAGTTACCCCTCCTACGAGCAGTACTTC
CASSYPSYEQYF
>NA|TRBJ1-2|TRBD1|TRBV28
TGTGCCAGCGGGAGGGGGCTGAGCTATGGCTACACCTTC
CASGRGLSYGYTF
>once|TRBJ1-1|NA|TRBV5-1
TGCGCCAGCAGACCTTCAAACCTTGGTGGGAACACTGAAGCTTTCTTT
CASRPSNLGGNTEAFF
>medium-sized|TRBJ1-1|NA|TRBV6-8
TGTGCCAGCAGCCTTACAGGGTCTGAAGCTTTCTTT
CASSLTGSEAFF
>medium-sized|TRBJ2-2|NA|TRBV11-3
TGTGCCAGCAGCTTCAAGGGGATCACCGGGGAGCTGTTTTTT
CASSFKGITGELFF
>few|TRBJ1-4|NA|TRBV11-3
TGTGCCAGCAGCTTAAGATCGGCTGCAACTAATGAAAAACTGTTTTTT
CASSLRSAATNEKLFF
>NA|TRBJ2-1|NA|TRBV29-1
TGCAGCGCAAGGAAGGGGGCGGGGAATGAGCAGTTCTTC
CSARKGAGNEQFF
>NA|TRBJ2-6|TRBD1|TRBV28
TGTGCCAGCAGTTTGACAGGGCCTGGGGCCAACGTCCTGACTTTC
CASSLTGPGANVLTF
>NA|TRBJ1-4|NA|TRBV18
TGTGCCAGCTCACCGCGGCTCGGGTCCTCTACCCTTAATGAAAAACTGTTTTTT
CASSPRLGSSTLNEKLFF
>NA|TRBJ2-1|NA|TRBV19
TGTGCCAGTAGTCCCCTACCGGGCAACGGTTACAATGAGCAGTTCTTC
CASSPLPGNGYNEQFF
>large|TRBJ1-2|NA|TRBV12-2
NA
CASSWGGGSNYGYTF
>NA|TRBJ1-3|NA|TRBV5-1
TGCGCCAGCAGCTATGAACCGGGACTCGGAACCATATATTTT
CASSYEPGLGTIYF
>NA|TRBJ2-3|TRBD2|TRBV6-8
TGTGCCAGCAGTTATCAAGCGGGGATCCCAGATACGCAGTATTTT
CASSYQAGIPDTQYF
>NA|TRBJ2-7|TRBD1|TRBV15
TGTGCCACCAGCAGGTTGACAGGGACCTACGAGCAGTACTTC
CATSRLTGTYEQYF
>NA|TRBJ1-5|NA|TRBV29-1
TGCAGCGTTGAAGATAGCAATCAGCCCCAGCATTTT
CSVEDSNQPQHF
>NA|TRBJ1-1|TRBD1|TRBV6-8
TGTGCCAGCAGAAAACCGGGACAGGGTGGGAGCACTGAAGCTTTCTTT
CASRKPGQGGSTEAFF
>large|TRBJ1-3|NA|TRBV28
TGTGCCAGCAGTACTGCCGGTGTGGGAGGAAACACCATATATTTT
CASSTAGVGGNTIYF
>large|TRBJ1-5|TRBD1|TRBV11-3
TGTGCCAGCGGGGACAGGGAGAACAATCAGCCCCAGCATTTT
CASGDRENNQPQHF